The 29 T cell receptor beta chains reported below all come from one sample, sequenced in a study of shared clonotypes between healthy human individuals. Measured with immunoSEQ multiplex PCR; TCRdb has only the in-frame clones, and not every one. The data contain some 2,500,000 clones, roughly 93% of them singletons. Sequencing was done on a sample of naive CD4+ T cells from PBMCs. Sample subset: CD45RA+ positively selected. The receptors shown here come from a young man in good health. Some clones in this sample may be carry-over from other donors' samples.

Of note for this clone: Other DNA sequences within the sample encode an identical CDR3. V and J are TRBV5-1 and TRBJ2-5, with 7 bases fitting TRBD2. The CDR3 length is 15 residues. Germline assignment: CDR1 SGHRS and CDR2 YFSETQ. V dropped 0 bases and J dropped 2; count of bases not matched to a gene: 4. The CDR3 DNA reads as TGCGCCAGCAGCTTGGCCGGGACTACGCAAGAGACCCAGTACTTC. This gives the protein CASSLAGTTQETQYF.

The chain links TRBV4-3 to TRBJ2-1; TRBD2 matches 11 bases. There are 15 residues in the CDR3. Germline V CDR1 and CDR2: LGHNA, YSLEER. V trimming: 4 bases; J trimming: 8 bases; junction bases outside the gene matches: 7. CDR3: CASSPSTSGSYEQFF. The CDR3 nucleotides read TGCGCCAGCAGCCCCTCCACTAGCGGGAGTTATGAGCAGTTCTTC.

The chain links TRBV29-1 to TRBJ1-1; perhaps TRBD1 as D (6 bases). The CDR3 is 13 amino acids. Trimming cost V 6 bases and J 4 bases, with 15 bases left between them. Germline CDR1 SQVTM, CDR2 ANQGSEA. The CDR3 is CSVKGVLGTEAFF. CDR3 in DNA: TGCAGCGTCAAGGGGGTTCTGGGCACTGAAGCTTTCTTT. The complete variable domain, with remaining parts taken from reference TRBV29-1 and TRBJ1-1, reads SAVISQKPSRDICQRGTSLTIQCQVDSQVTMMFWYRQQPGQSLTLIATANQGSEATYESGFVIDKFPISRPNLTFSTLTVSNMSPEDSSIYLCSVKGVLGTEAFFGQGTRLTVV.

The rearrangement uses TRBV6-1 and TRBJ1-5; D is ambiguous. V dropped 1 base and J dropped 0 bases, with 4 bases sitting between them. The CDR3 extends over 14 amino acids. Per the germline V gene, CDR1 is MNHNS and CDR2 is SASEGT. The CDR3 region has the DNA TGTGCCAGCAGTGAAGAGGGTAGCAATCAGCCCCAGCATTTT. Its translation is CASSEEGSNQPQHF.

This chain connects TRBV7-2 to TRBJ2-1, with D possibly TRBD2 on 6 matching bases. The V and J ends lost 5 bases and 0 bases respectively, with 17 bases between them. Germline CDR1 reads SGHTA; CDR2 reads FQGNSA. The CDR3 length is 17 residues. CDR3: CASSPFGGGSSYNEQFF. CDR3 nucleotide sequence: TGTGCCAGCAGCCCCTTCGGCGGAGGGAGCTCCTACAATGAGCAGTTCTTC.

This sequence joins TRBV19 and TRBJ1-2; the D is unclear. The V and J ends lost 5 bases and 1 base respectively, with 11 bases between them. From germline, CDR1 is LNHDA and CDR2 SQIVND (reference sequence). The CDR3 consists of 14 residues. CDR3 region: CASSYAAINYGYTF. Here the CDR3 DNA reads TGTGCCAGTAGTTACGCGGCCATTAACTATGGCTACACCTTC.

V is TRBV5-4 and J is TRBJ2-1; TRBD2 matches at 9 bases. The CDR3 runs to 17 residues. The junction had 11 bases not matched to a gene; V was cut back by 4 bases and J by 3 bases. Germline-derived CDR1 and CDR2 are SGHNT and YYREEE (reference sequence). CDR3 amino acids: CASSATGAGGIYNEQFF. In DNA, the CDR3 is TGTGCCAGCAGCGCTACGGGGGCGGGAGGGATCTACAATGAGCAGTTCTTC.

V usage is TRBV30 and J usage is TRBJ2-1, with D perhaps matching TRBD2 (6 bases). CDR1 is GTSNPN, CDR2 SVGIG, per germline (reference sequence). The CDR3 consists of 16 residues. V was pared by 3 bases and J by 5 bases, with 20 bases between. CDR3 bases: TGTGCCTGGAGCCTTATAACTAGCAGACGTCACAATGAGCAGTTCTTC. Its translation: CAWSLITSRRHNEQFF.

The chain uses TRBV28 and TRBJ1-1; D perhaps matches TRBD1 (5 bases). The CDR3 sequence is 16 residues long. Between the trimmed V and J ends, which lost 4 bases and 6 bases, there was a span of 21 bases. Germline V gene sequence: CDR1 MDHEN, CDR2 SYDVKM. The CDR3 nucleotides read TGTGCCAGCAGTTGGGAAGGGCGGGGGACGTATGCTGAAGCTTTCTTT. Its translation: CASSWEGRGTYAEAFF. Full variable domain (rest looked up from reference TRBV28 and TRBJ1-1): DVKVTQSSRYLVKRTGEKVFLECVQDMDHENMFWYRQDPGLGLRLIYFSYDVKMKEKGDIPEGYSVSREKKERFSLILESASTNQTSMYLCASSWEGRGTYAEAFFGQGTRLTVV.

This clone was seen only a few times. The same CDR3 can be traced to other DNA sequences in this sample. The chain links TRBV30 to TRBJ1-5, with a possible D match to TRBD1 (6 bases). The V end lost 0 bases, the J end lost 4 bases, and 7 bases lay between the germline ends. Germline assignment: CDR1 GTSNPN and CDR2 SVGIG (reference sequence). The CDR3 is made up of 13 amino acids. This chain's CDR3 is CAWSVGGNQPQHF. The CDR3 DNA reads as TGTGCCTGGAGTGTAGGGGGGAATCAGCCCCAGCATTTT. Full variable domain (rest looked up from reference TRBV30 and TRBJ1-5): SQTIHQWPATLVQPVGSPLSLECTVEGTSNPNLYWYRQAAGRGLQLLFYSVGIGQISSEVPQNLSASRPQDRQFILSSKKLLLSDSGFYLCAWSVGGNQPQHFGDGTRLSIL.

Only one count was recorded for this clone. The chain joins TRBV5-4 to TRBJ2-3; D might be TRBD2 (5 bases). The CDR3 is made up of 15 amino acids. The ends were cut back, 1 base at V and 3 bases at J, with 12 bases in the middle. Per the germline V gene, CDR1 is SGHNT and CDR2 is YYREEE (reference sequence). The DNA for the CDR3 is TGTGCCAGCAGCTTGAACAGCCCGGGGACAGATACGCAGTATTTT. Translation gives CASSLNSPGTDTQYF.

The chain recombines TRBV4-1 with TRBJ1-5; D might be TRBD1 (6 bases). The CDR3 totals 17 residues. Looked up from germline, CDR1 is MGHRA and CDR2 is YSYEKL. The V end was cut by 0 bases, the J end by 9 bases, with 21 bases between. The CDR3 DNA reads as TGCGCCAGCAGCCAAGAAGCTACGGGGGCCGCCTTTGGGCCCCAGCATTTT. Its translation is CASSQEATGAAFGPQHF.

Note on this clone: This sample also contains other DNA sequences that code for the same CDR3. The V gene is TRBV9, the J gene TRBJ2-3, with D perhaps TRBD2 (6 bases). Germline lookup yields CDR1 SGDLS and CDR2 YYNGEE. This CDR3 has 14 residues. V dropped 0 bases and J dropped 3 bases, with 8 bases sitting between them. The CDR3: CASSVGGITDTQYF. CDR3 DNA: TGTGCCAGCAGCGTAGGCGGGATAACAGATACGCAGTATTTT.

This chain uses TRBV6-6 with TRBJ1-5, with D possibly TRBD1 on 6 matching bases. Germline CDR1 and CDR2: MNHNY and SVGAGI (reference sequence). The CDR3 totals 12 residues. Trimming pared 6 bases from V and 9 bases from J, leaving 12 bases between. The CDR3 region has the DNA TGTGCCAGCAGCACAGGGAATGGGCCCCAGCATTTT. Its translation: CASSTGNGPQHF.

A remark on this clone: In the same sample, other DNA sequences code for this CDR3. V gene TRBV29-1 combines with J gene TRBJ1-2; D remains ambiguous. Germline loops: CDR1 SQVTM, CDR2 ANQGSEA. Between the trimmed V and J ends, which lost 3 bases and 5 bases, there was a span of 7 bases. The CDR3 has 11 residues. The CDR3 loop is CSVDPGYGYTF. Here the CDR3 DNA reads TGCAGCGTTGATCCCGGTTATGGCTACACCTTC.

The rearrangement joins TRBV14 to TRBJ2-5; D perhaps matches TRBD2 (6 bases). This CDR3 spans 13 amino acids. Germline lookup yields CDR1 SGHDN and CDR2 FVKESK. The V end was cut by 4 bases, the J end by 7 bases, with 13 bases between. The CDR3 DNA is TGTGCCAGCAGCCGGGCGGGGTCGGCGACCCAGTACTTC. It translates to CASSRAGSATQYF.

The chain carries TRBV7-3 and TRBJ2-1; D gene unclear. This CDR3 has 16 amino acids. Trimming shortened V by 4 bases and J by 4 bases, and 17 bases separated the two germline ends. Germline V gene lookup returns CDR1 SGHTA and CDR2 FQGTGA. CDR3 sequence reads: CASSYQPVDLYNEQFF. The CDR3 DNA reads as TGTGCCAGCAGCTACCAGCCAGTAGATTTATACAATGAGCAGTTCTTC.

This clone has just a few counts. The chain recombines TRBV5-1 with TRBJ2-7; a weak D match, TRBD1 (6 bases). V lost 4 bases and J lost 8, with 16 bases in between. Germline CDR1 reads SGHRS; CDR2 reads YFSETQ. The CDR3 is made up of 13 amino acids. CDR3 bases: TGCGCCAGCAGCCCGGACAGCAGGACTCAGCAGTACTTC. Encoded protein: CASSPDSRTQQYF.

The chain has TRBV4-2 and TRBJ2-3, with a possible D match to TRBD2 (5 bases). Germline CDR1 and CDR2: LGHNA and YNFKEQ. The CDR3 contains 16 residues. V was shortened by 4 bases and J by 0 bases, with 14 bases between the two germline ends. The CDR3 is CASSPRTRGSTDTQYF. CDR3 DNA: TGTGCCAGCAGCCCCCGAACTAGAGGTAGCACAGATACGCAGTATTTT.

The chain joins TRBV7-2 to TRBJ2-7, with 12 bases fitting TRBD2. The ends lost 5 bases at V and 1 base at J; junction bases unmatched: 6. Per germline, CDR1 SGHTA and CDR2 FQGNSA. The length of the CDR3 is 16 residues. The CDR3 here is CASSQTSGRPSYEQYF. In DNA form, the CDR3 reads TGTGCCAGCAGCCAGACTAGCGGGAGACCTTCCTACGAGCAGTACTTC.

The rearrangement uses TRBV15 and TRBJ2-5; D gene ambiguous. The CDR3 has 13 amino acids. Trimming left V 1 base short and J 5 bases short, with 8 bases between. Germline loops: CDR1 LNHNV, CDR2 YYDKDF (reference sequence). In nucleotides, the CDR3 is TGTGCCACCAGCAGAGGGACGCCGGAGACCCAGTACTTC. Protein: CATSRGTPETQYF.

The chain is built from TRBV9 and TRBJ2-1, with 11 bases lining up with TRBD2. J lost 4 bases, V lost 0 bases, and 6 bases had no gene match. This CDR3 is 17 amino acids long. The germline gives CDR1 SGDLS, CDR2 YYNGEE. In DNA form, the CDR3 reads TGTGCCAGCAGCGTAGGTGGAGGGACTAGCGGATACAATGAGCAGTTCTTC. Translated: CASSVGGGTSGYNEQFF.

The chain links TRBV19 to TRBJ1-1; D uncertain. V lost 2 bases and J 1 base, leaving 11 bases between the germline ends. This CDR3 has 15 amino acids. Germline assignment: CDR1 LNHDA and CDR2 SQIVND (reference sequence). As DNA, the CDR3 is TGTGCCAGTAGTATATACGGACGGACGAACACTGAAGCTTTCTTT. The encoded protein is CASSIYGRTNTEAFF.

This chain uses TRBV7-2 with TRBJ1-3; a weak D match, TRBD1 (6 bases). CDR3 length: 16 residues. Looked up from germline, CDR1 is SGHTA and CDR2 is FQGNSA. V shed 2 bases and J shed 3 bases, with 14 bases lying between them. CDR3: CASSLFDLRGGNTIYF. CDR3 coding DNA: TGTGCCAGCAGCTTATTCGACCTCAGGGGTGGAAACACCATATATTTT. Looking up the rest from reference TRBV7-2 and TRBJ1-3 gives the full variable domain: GAGVSQSPSNKVTEKGKDVELRCDPISGHTALYWYRQSLGQGLEFLIYFQGNSAPDKSGLPSDRFSAERTGGSVSTLTIQRTQQEDSAVYLCASSLFDLRGGNTIYFGEGSWLTVV.

The chain combines TRBV29-1 with TRBJ2-7, with 7 bases identical to TRBD2. Germline V CDR1 and CDR2: SQVTM, ANQGSEA. After removal of 6 bases from V and 3 bases from J, the junction contained 8 bases not matched to a gene. CDR3 length: 13 amino acids. DNA of the CDR3: TGCAGCGTCGGGACTACCAGGTTCTACGAGCAGTACTTC. This translates into CSVGTTRFYEQYF.

This chain uses TRBV18 with TRBJ2-2; no clear D. V was shortened by 5 bases and J by 4 bases, with 14 bases between the two germline ends. The CDR3 consists of 15 residues. Germline assignment: CDR1 KGHSH and CDR2 LQKENI. The CDR3 is CASSSSTPSTGELFF. CDR3 DNA: TGTGCCAGCTCATCTTCGACCCCTTCCACCGGGGAGCTGTTTTTT.

This rearrangement joins TRBV5-4 to TRBJ2-3; D is unresolved. Between the trimmed V and J ends, which lost 9 bases and 2 bases, there was a span of 16 bases. Germline-derived CDR1 and CDR2 are SGHNT and YYREEE (reference sequence). This CDR3 has 14 amino acids. As DNA, the CDR3 is TGTGCCATCGATCAGTTGGCACCCACAGATACGCAGTATTTT. It translates to CAIDQLAPTDTQYF.

This clone was seen just once. Different DNA sequences within this sample yield the same CDR3. The V and J genes are TRBV7-2 and TRBJ1-3; tentative D call: TRBD1 (6 bases). This CDR3 is built from 14 residues. Germline CDR1 reads SGHTA; CDR2 reads FQGNSA. V was trimmed by 5 bases and J by 0 bases, leaving 8 bases between them. The DNA for the CDR3 is TGTGCCAGCAGCCCACAGGGCTCTGGAAACACCATATATTTT. Amino acid sequence: CASSPQGSGNTIYF.

This rearrangement joins TRBV7-2 to TRBJ2-5; D is perhaps TRBD1 (5 bases). The J call may be wrong; the DNA end is better matched by TRBJ2-7. The CDR3 totals 15 residues. Germline loops: CDR1 SGHTA, CDR2 FQGNSA. This CDR3 is CASSLSQGNGYEQYF. CDR3 in DNA: TGTGCCAGCAGCCTTAGCCAGGGAAATGGCTACGAGCAGTACTTC.